These T cell receptor beta chains were read from a single sample in a study of blood T cell repertoires in COVID-19. Sequenced by immunoSEQ multiplex PCR; TCRdb stores in-frame clones only, minus some. In the table there are around 200,000 clones, 88% of which are singletons. The sequenced sample consisted of PBMCs or T cells enriched from blood (not recorded which). The receptors were sampled from a woman aged 25 to 39 who had recovered from COVID-19. The CDR3 runs from the conserved cysteine through the conserved F or W. Each record gives: CDR3 DNA, CDR3 protein, J gene, D gene, clone size, V gene. The D gene is left open where the match is weak. Not every row has a clone size; where given, it reads once, few, many or a size class.

CDR3 DNA: TGTGCCAGCAGATTCAGTAACAGGGGAGGAGGAAGCGGCTACACCTTC; CDR3 protein: CASRFSNRGGGSGYTF; J gene: TRBJ1-2; D gene: TRBD1; clone size: -; V gene: TRBV3-1/TRBV3-2
CDR3 DNA: TGTGCCAGCTCACCTTCGCGACAGGGAATGGAGCAGTTCTTC; CDR3 protein: CASSPSRQGMEQFF; J gene: TRBJ2-1; D gene: TRBD1; clone size: -; V gene: TRBV18
CDR3 DNA: TGTGCTAGTGGTTTGTATCCCAGCAATCAGCCCCAGCATTTT; CDR3 protein: CASGLYPSNQPQHF; J gene: TRBJ1-5; D gene: -; clone size: -; V gene: TRBV12-5
CDR3 DNA: TGTGCCAGCAGCCTCGACAGAGCCGCGAACACTGAAGCTTTCTTT; CDR3 protein: CASSLDRAANTEAFF; J gene: TRBJ1-1; D gene: -; clone size: -; V gene: TRBV7-6
CDR3 DNA: TGTGCCAGTACCGGGAACATCCGTATCAACACTGAAGCTTTCTTT; CDR3 protein: CASTGNIRINTEAFF; J gene: TRBJ1-1; D gene: -; clone size: -; V gene: TRBV19
CDR3 DNA: TGTGCCAGCAGTTTAGCGGGGGGCATTTCAGATACGCAGTATTTT; CDR3 protein: CASSLAGGISDTQYF; J gene: TRBJ2-3; D gene: TRBD2; clone size: once; V gene: TRBV6-2/TRBV6-3
CDR3 DNA: TGTGCCAGCAGCTCACATTACTACGAGCAGTACTTC; CDR3 protein: CASSSHYYEQYF; J gene: TRBJ2-7; D gene: -; clone size: -; V gene: TRBV7-2
CDR3 DNA: TGTGCCAGCAGCCCCCGGGCAGGGGCTACCTACGAGCAGTACTTC; CDR3 protein: CASSPRAGATYEQYF; J gene: TRBJ2-7; D gene: -; clone size: -; V gene: TRBV7-6
CDR3 DNA: TGTGCCAGCAGCCAGGACAGCGGGGCAAACACAGATACGCAGTATTTT; CDR3 protein: CASSQDSGANTDTQYF; J gene: TRBJ2-3; D gene: -; clone size: -; V gene: TRBV4-2
CDR3 DNA: TGTGCCGCGCAGGGGGCGAACACTGAAGCTTTCTTT; CDR3 protein: CAAQGANTEAFF; J gene: TRBJ1-1; D gene: TRBD1; clone size: few; V gene: TRBV10-3
CDR3 DNA: TGTGCCAGCAGTATCACAGGGGCAGCTAACTATGGCTACACCTTC; CDR3 protein: CASSITGAANYGYTF; J gene: TRBJ1-2; D gene: TRBD1; clone size: few; V gene: TRBV28
CDR3 DNA: TGTGCCAGCTCACCATTCGACAGGTGGAGTAATCAGCCCCAGCATTTT; CDR3 protein: CASSPFDRWSNQPQHF; J gene: TRBJ1-5; D gene: -; clone size: -; V gene: TRBV18
CDR3 DNA: TGTGCCAGCAGCGCGGGAGCTAATTCACCCCTCCACTTT; CDR3 protein: CASSAGANSPLHF; J gene: TRBJ1-6; D gene: -; clone size: -; V gene: TRBV5-4
CDR3 DNA: TGCGCCAGCAGCTTGTGGGCGGGAAGCTCTGGGGCCAACGTCCTGACTTTC; CDR3 protein: CASSLWAGSSGANVLTF; J gene: TRBJ2-6; D gene: -; clone size: few; V gene: TRBV5-1
CDR3 DNA: TGTGCCAGCAGCCAAGATGGTAAGTTGAGCACTGAAGCTTTCTTT; CDR3 protein: CASSQDGKLSTEAFF; J gene: TRBJ1-1; D gene: -; clone size: -; V gene: TRBV3-1/TRBV3-2
CDR3 DNA: TGCGCCAGCAGCCTTTCTCTTGCCGGGACAGGGCTTGAAAAACTGTTTTTT; CDR3 protein: CASSLSLAGTGLEKLFF; J gene: TRBJ1-4; D gene: TRBD1; clone size: -; V gene: TRBV4-1
CDR3 DNA: TGCGCCAGCAGCCAAGGACTAGCGGGCAACGAGCAGTACTTC; CDR3 protein: CASSQGLAGNEQYF; J gene: TRBJ2-7; D gene: TRBD2; clone size: -; V gene: TRBV4-1
CDR3 DNA: TGTGCCAGTAGGGGATCGGGGGTTAGCTACAATGAGCAGTTCTTC; CDR3 protein: CASRGSGVSYNEQFF; J gene: TRBJ2-1; D gene: -; clone size: -; V gene: TRBV19
CDR3 DNA: TGTGCCAGCAGTGAAGGGCTTCTAAGGGGGGGTCAGCCCCAGCATTTT; CDR3 protein: CASSEGLLRGGQPQHF; J gene: TRBJ1-5; D gene: -; clone size: -; V gene: TRBV6-1
CDR3 DNA: TGTGCCAGCTCAGCGGTTGTTGGCAATCAGCCCCAGCATTTT; CDR3 protein: CASSAVVGNQPQHF; J gene: TRBJ1-5; D gene: -; clone size: -; V gene: TRBV18
CDR3 DNA: TGTGCCAGCAGTTACGACACGGGGTATGAAAAACTGTTTTTT; CDR3 protein: CASSYDTGYEKLFF; J gene: TRBJ1-4; D gene: -; clone size: -; V gene: TRBV6-5
CDR3 DNA: TGTGCCAGCAGCCCTGGACAGGATCTTTCACCCCTCCACTTT; CDR3 protein: CASSPGQDLSPLHF; J gene: TRBJ1-6; D gene: TRBD1; clone size: -; V gene: TRBV7-3
CDR3 DNA: TGTGCCAGCACCGCGGCAGATACGCAGTATTTT; CDR3 protein: CASTAADTQYF; J gene: TRBJ2-3; D gene: -; clone size: -; V gene: TRBV7-2